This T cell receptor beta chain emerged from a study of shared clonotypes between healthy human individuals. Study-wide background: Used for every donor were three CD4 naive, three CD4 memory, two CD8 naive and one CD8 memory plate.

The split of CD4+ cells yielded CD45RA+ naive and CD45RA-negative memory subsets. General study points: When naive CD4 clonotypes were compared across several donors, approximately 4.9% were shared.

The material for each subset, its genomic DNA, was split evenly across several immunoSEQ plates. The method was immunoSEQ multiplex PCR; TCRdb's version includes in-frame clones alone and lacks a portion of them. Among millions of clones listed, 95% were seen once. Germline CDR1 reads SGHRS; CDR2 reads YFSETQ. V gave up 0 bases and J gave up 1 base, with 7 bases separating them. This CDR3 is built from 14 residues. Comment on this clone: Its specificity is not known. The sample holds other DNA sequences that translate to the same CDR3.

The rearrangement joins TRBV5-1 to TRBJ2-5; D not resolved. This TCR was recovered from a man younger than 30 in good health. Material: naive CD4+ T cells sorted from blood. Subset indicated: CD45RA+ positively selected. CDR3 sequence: CASSLGRSQETQYF. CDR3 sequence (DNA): TGCGCCAGCAGCTTGGGTCGGTCCCAAGAGACCCAGTACTTC.